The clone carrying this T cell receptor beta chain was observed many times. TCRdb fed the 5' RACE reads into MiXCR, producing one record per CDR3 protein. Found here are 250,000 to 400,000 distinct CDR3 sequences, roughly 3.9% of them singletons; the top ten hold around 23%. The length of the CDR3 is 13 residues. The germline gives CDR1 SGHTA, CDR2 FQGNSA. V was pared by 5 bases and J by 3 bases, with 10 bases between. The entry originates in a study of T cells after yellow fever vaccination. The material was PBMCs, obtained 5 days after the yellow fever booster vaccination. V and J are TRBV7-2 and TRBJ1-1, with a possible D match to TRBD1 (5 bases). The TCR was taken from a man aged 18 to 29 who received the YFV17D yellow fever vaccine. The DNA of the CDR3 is TGTGCCAGCAGCACCCAGGGAGACACTGAAGCTTTCTTT. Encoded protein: CASSTQGDTEAFF.